These T cell receptor beta chains were read from a single sample in a study of spatial heterogeneity in lung cancer. MiXCR, run by TCRdb on the 5' RACE reads, gives a single entry per CDR3 protein. The sample holds tens of thousands of distinct CDR3 sequences, approximately 19% seen once. The sequencing here drew on PBMCs, taken at follow-up. These receptors were taken from a male donor with early-stage non-small cell lung cancer. Both conserved end residues are part of each CDR3. The order of the fields is CDR3 DNA, CDR3 protein, D gene, J gene, clone size, V gene. A D gene is named only where the DNA matches it firmly. Not every row has a clone size; where given, it reads once, few, many or a size class.

TGTGCCAGCAGCTTTTCCACAGAAGAGACCCAGTACTTC,CASSFSTEETQYF,.,TRBJ2-5,.,TRBV7-9
TGCAGTGCTAGAACGGGGGGTTCGAACACTGAAGCTTTCTTT,CSARTGGSNTEAFF,.,TRBJ1-1,.,TRBV20-1
TGTGCCAGCAGTCCAGAGGAGCGGGGTCGGTACTTC,CASSPEERGRYF,TRBD2,TRBJ2-5,.,TRBV6-2/TRBV6-3
TGTGCCAGCAGTTTAAGCCTAGCCAAAAACATTCAGTACTTC,CASSLSLAKNIQYF,.,TRBJ2-4,few,TRBV12-3/TRBV12-4
TGTGCCAGCAGTTTAGGGGGAGTAGGGCCCCAGCATTTT,CASSLGGVGPQHF,.,TRBJ1-5,.,TRBV12-3/TRBV12-4
TGCAGCGTCGCCCGGGGGGTGCCCAATGAGCAGTTCTTC,CSVARGVPNEQFF,TRBD2,TRBJ2-1,many,TRBV29-1
TGCAGTGCTAGAGGGTCATTCTTTAGGGAAAAACTGTTTTTT,CSARGSFFREKLFF,.,TRBJ1-4,few,TRBV20-1
TGCGCCAGCAGCTTACAGACACACACTGAAGCTTTCTTT,CASSLQTHTEAFF,.,TRBJ1-1,.,TRBV5-1
TGTGCCACCCGCCGGGAGGCCACTGAAGCTTTCTTT,CATRREATEAFF,.,TRBJ1-1,few,TRBV10-3
TGTGCCAGCAGTGAATTGGGGAACACTGAAGCTTTCTTT,CASSELGNTEAFF,.,TRBJ1-1,.,TRBV2
TGCGCCAGCAGTCCGGAGGGATTAGCGGGAACAGAGGGCAATGAGCAGTTCTTC,CASSPEGLAGTEGNEQFF,TRBD2,TRBJ2-1,.,TRBV23-1
TGTGCCAGCAGAGGCCCCGGGGAGACCCAGTACTTC,CASRGPGETQYF,.,TRBJ2-5,.,TRBV7-8
TGCGCCAGCAGCCCCGGGACAAAATCCCGGGGGCAAGAGACCCAGTACTTC,CASSPGTKSRGQETQYF,.,TRBJ2-5,.,TRBV5-1
TGCAGTGCTAGAGACCCCTTCCCCGGGGAGCTGTTTTTT,CSARDPFPGELFF,.,TRBJ2-2,few,TRBV20-1
TGTGCCTGGAGGGCCATAACTCCGGGACCCTCCTACAATGAGCAGTTCTTC,CAWRAITPGPSYNEQFF,.,TRBJ2-1,.,TRBV30
TGTGCCAGCGGCAAGGGCAATCAGCCCCAGCATTTT,CASGKGNQPQHF,.,TRBJ1-5,.,TRBV27
TGTGCCAGCTCACCGACAGGGGGAACCTACGAGCAGTACTTC,CASSPTGGTYEQYF,TRBD1,TRBJ2-7,many,TRBV18
TGTGCCACCAGTGATTGGACTAGCGGTCCCCGGGATACGCAGTATTTT,CATSDWTSGPRDTQYF,TRBD2,TRBJ2-3,.,TRBV24-1
TGTGCCTGCCGAGGGAGCCAAGAGACCCAGTACTTC,CACRGSQETQYF,.,TRBJ2-5,few,TRBV30
TGTGCCAGCAGTTCTAGGGGGGCCGGCGGGACTGAAGCTTTCTTT,CASSSRGAGGTEAFF,.,TRBJ1-1,many,TRBV27
TGTGCCTCCCGTTGGAGAACAGGGGGCAAGACCTATGGCTACACCTTC,CASRWRTGGKTYGYTF,TRBD1,TRBJ1-2,.,TRBV30
TGTGCCAGCACCCTAGCGGGGCCTCCAGATACGCAGTATTTT,CASTLAGPPDTQYF,TRBD2,TRBJ2-3,few,TRBV2
TGTGCCACCAGTGATCCGGACAGCCCTAATGAAAAACTGTTTTTT,CATSDPDSPNEKLFF,.,TRBJ1-4,.,TRBV24-1
TGTGCCAGCAGCTTGGCCGGACTCAGGGATGAGCAGTTCTTC,CASSLAGLRDEQFF,.,TRBJ2-1,few,TRBV5-6
TGTGCCAGTAGCGACAGGGGCCGGGAGACCCAGTACTTC,CASSDRGRETQYF,TRBD1,TRBJ2-5,.,TRBV19
TGTGCCAGCACCGAGGCAGGGACCAAAAACATTCAGTACTTC,CASTEAGTKNIQYF,.,TRBJ2-4,few,TRBV7-2
TGCGCCAGCAGCCTGCCGGGACTAGCGGGGGAAGAGAACATTCAGTACTTC,CASSLPGLAGEENIQYF,TRBD2,TRBJ2-4,many,TRBV5-1
TGCGCCAGCAGTGAGTCGACAGCAGGGAAAGAGACCCAGTACTTC,CASSESTAGKETQYF,.,TRBJ2-5,many,TRBV10-2
TGTGCCTGGAGTGTATTAGGGCAAGACACCGGGGAGCTGTTTTTT,CAWSVLGQDTGELFF,.,TRBJ2-2,few,TRBV30
TGTGCCAGCAGCTTACCACAGGGGAACGGCTACACCTTC,CASSLPQGNGYTF,TRBD1,TRBJ1-2,.,TRBV7-9
TGCGCCAGCAGCCAAGATGCTAGCGGGGGTTCGGATACGCAGTATTTT,CASSQDASGGSDTQYF,TRBD2,TRBJ2-3,.,TRBV4-3
TGCGCCAGCAGGATGGGACAGGGAGACACCGGGGAGCTGTTTTTT,CASRMGQGDTGELFF,TRBD1,TRBJ2-2,.,TRBV5-1
TGCGCCAGCAGCCAAGACAGGGACTTTGAAGCTTTCTTT,CASSQDRDFEAFF,.,TRBJ1-1,many,TRBV4-3
TGTGCCACCAGCCCGGATTCCGATCAGCCCCAGCATTTT,CATSPDSDQPQHF,.,TRBJ1-5,few,TRBV15
TGTGCCAGCACTTACGGGACAGGAACTGGTGGCTACACCTTC,CASTYGTGTGGYTF,TRBD1,TRBJ1-2,.,TRBV6-2/TRBV6-3
TGCAGTGCTGCCGAAAACGGGGGATATGGCTACACCTTC,CSAAENGGYGYTF,.,TRBJ1-2,.,TRBV20-1
TGTGCCAGCAGCTTAAAACGGAGCACCTACAATGAGCAGTTCTTC,CASSLKRSTYNEQFF,.,TRBJ2-1,few,TRBV13
TGCAGCGTTGTCAGCCTAGCGGGGCCTGAGGAGGAACTGTTTTTT,CSVVSLAGPEEELFF,.,TRBJ1-4,.,TRBV29-1
TGTGCCAGCACCACGTCAGGGTCAGGGATGAAGACCCAGTACTTC,CASTTSGSGMKTQYF,.,TRBJ2-5,few,TRBV7-9
TGTGCCAGCTCACCACAACGGGGGCAGGGGAATGAGCAGTTCTTC,CASSPQRGQGNEQFF,.,TRBJ2-1,few,TRBV18
TGTGCCTGGAGTTCGGCTAGCGGGTTGACAGATACGCAGTATTTT,CAWSSASGLTDTQYF,TRBD2,TRBJ2-3,few,TRBV30
TGTGCCAGCAGCTTAGGCGGTCTAGCCTATGAGCAGTTCTTC,CASSLGGLAYEQFF,.,TRBJ2-1,few,TRBV11-2
TGTGCCAGCTCCGGGTCGGTGAACACTGAAGCTTTCTTT,CASSGSVNTEAFF,.,TRBJ1-1,many,TRBV2
TGCAGCTCGGTACCGGGACAGTCGAGTGATGAGCAGTTCTTC,CSSVPGQSSDEQFF,TRBD1,TRBJ2-1,.,TRBV29-1
TGTGCCAGCTCACCACCTGGGACAGGGGGCGAGCAGTACTTC,CASSPPGTGGEQYF,TRBD1,TRBJ2-7,many,TRBV18
TGTGCCAGCACCCCCGCCCGACAGGGGAACTACGAGCAGTACTTC,CASTPARQGNYEQYF,.,TRBJ2-7,.,TRBV21-1